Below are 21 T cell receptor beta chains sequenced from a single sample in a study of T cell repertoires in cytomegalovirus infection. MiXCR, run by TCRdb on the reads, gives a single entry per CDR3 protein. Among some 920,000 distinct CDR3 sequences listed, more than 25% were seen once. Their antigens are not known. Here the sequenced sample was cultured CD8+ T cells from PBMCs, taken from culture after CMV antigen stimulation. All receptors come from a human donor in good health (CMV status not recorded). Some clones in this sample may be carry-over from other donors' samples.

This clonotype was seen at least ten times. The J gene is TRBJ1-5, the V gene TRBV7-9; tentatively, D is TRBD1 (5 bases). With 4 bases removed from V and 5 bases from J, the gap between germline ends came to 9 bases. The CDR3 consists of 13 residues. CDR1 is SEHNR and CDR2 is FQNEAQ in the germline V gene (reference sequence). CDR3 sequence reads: CASSSDIHQPQHF. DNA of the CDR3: TGTGCCAGCAGCTCGGACATACATCAGCCCCAGCATTTT.

The chain's CDR3 is CATSDRKGVTDTQYF. In nucleotides, the CDR3 is TGTGCCACCAGTGACCGGAAGGGGGTCACAGATACGCAGTATTTT. This chain uses TRBV24-1 with TRBJ2-3, with a tentative D call TRBD1 (6 bases). Germline V lookup: CDR1 KGHDR, CDR2 SFDVKD. This CDR3 region has 15 residues. The ends were cut back, 4 bases at V and 2 bases at J, with 12 bases in the middle.

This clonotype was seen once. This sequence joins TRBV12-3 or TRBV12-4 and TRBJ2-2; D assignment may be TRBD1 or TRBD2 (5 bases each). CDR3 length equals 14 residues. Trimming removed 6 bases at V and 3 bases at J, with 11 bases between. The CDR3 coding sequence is TGTGCCAGCAGCAGAAGGGACGACACCGGGGAGCTGTTTTTT. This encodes CASSRRDDTGELFF.

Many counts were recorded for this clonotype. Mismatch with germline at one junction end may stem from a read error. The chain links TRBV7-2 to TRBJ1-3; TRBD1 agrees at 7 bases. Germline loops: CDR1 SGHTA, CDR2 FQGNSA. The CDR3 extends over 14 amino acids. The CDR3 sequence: CASSPPGQRTHGHF. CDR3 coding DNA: TGTGCCAGCAGCCCGCCGGGACAGCGAACTCACGGGCATTTT.

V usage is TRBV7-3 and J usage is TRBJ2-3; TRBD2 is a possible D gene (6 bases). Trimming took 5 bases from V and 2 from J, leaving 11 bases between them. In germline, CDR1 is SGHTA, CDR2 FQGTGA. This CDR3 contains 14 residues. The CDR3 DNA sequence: TGTGCCAGCAGCCTTGGACTAATCACAGATACGCAGTATTTT. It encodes CASSLGLITDTQYF.

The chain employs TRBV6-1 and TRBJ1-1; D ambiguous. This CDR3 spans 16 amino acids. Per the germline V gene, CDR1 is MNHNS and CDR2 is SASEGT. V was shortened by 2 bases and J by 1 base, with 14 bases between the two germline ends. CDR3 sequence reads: CASSEQRGFSNTEAFF. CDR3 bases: TGTGCCAGCAGTGAACAAAGAGGGTTTTCGAACACTGAAGCTTTCTTT.

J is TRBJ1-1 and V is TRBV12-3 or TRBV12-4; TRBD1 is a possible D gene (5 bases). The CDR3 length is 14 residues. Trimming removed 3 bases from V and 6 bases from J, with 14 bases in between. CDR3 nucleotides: TGTGCCAGCAGTTTCGTGGGGACGCGAGCTGAAGCTTTCTTT. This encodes CASSFVGTRAEAFF.

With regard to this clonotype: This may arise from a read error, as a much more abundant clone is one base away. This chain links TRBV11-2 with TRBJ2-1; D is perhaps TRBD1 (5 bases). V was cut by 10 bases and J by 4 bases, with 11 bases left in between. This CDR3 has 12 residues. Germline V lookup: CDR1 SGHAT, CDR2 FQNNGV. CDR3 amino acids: CANRNGYNEQFF. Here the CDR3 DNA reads TGTGCCAACAGGAATGGTTACAATGAGCAGTTCTTC.

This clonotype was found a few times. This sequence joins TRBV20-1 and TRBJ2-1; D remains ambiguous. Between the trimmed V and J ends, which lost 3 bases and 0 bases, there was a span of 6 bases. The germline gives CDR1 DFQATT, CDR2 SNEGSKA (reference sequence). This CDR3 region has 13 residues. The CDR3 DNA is TGCAGTGCTAGCGGAAGCTCCTACAATGAGCAGTTCTTC. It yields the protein CSASGSSYNEQFF.

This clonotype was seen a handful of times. The CDR3 nucleotides are TGTGCCATCAGGACCATACAGGGGTCAGCTAACTATGGCTACACCTTC. This codes for CAIRTIQGSANYGYTF. The genes are TRBV10-3 and TRBJ1-2, with 7 nucleotides matching TRBD1. This CDR3 region has 16 residues. V was clipped by 6 bases and J by 0 bases; unmatched bases: 10. From germline, CDR1 is ENHRY and CDR2 SYGVKD.

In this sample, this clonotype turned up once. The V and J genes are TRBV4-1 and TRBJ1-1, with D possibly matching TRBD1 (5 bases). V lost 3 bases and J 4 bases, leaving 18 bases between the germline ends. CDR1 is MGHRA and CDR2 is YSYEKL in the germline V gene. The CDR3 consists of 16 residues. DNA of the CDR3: TGCGCCAGCAGCCATGAAGACGGGGACCGACTCACTGAAGCTTTCTTT. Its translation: CASSHEDGDRLTEAFF.

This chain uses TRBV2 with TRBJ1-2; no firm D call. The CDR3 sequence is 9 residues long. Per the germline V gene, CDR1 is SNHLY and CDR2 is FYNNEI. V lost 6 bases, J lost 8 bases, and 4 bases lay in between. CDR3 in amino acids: CASSEGYTF. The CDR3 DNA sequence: TGTGCCAGCAGCGAGGGCTACACCTTC.

This CDR3 reads CASTHSYNEQFF. The DNA of the CDR3 is TGTGCCAGCACCCACTCCTACAATGAGCAGTTCTTC. V and J are TRBV11-2 and TRBJ2-1, with D unclear. The CDR3 length is 12 residues. Germline CDR1 and CDR2: SGHAT and FQNNGV. Trimming cost V 7 bases and J 0 bases, with 4 bases left between them.

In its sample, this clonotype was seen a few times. The DNA of the CDR3 is TGTGCCAGCAGTTACTCCACGGGACAGGATGGAGTCTATGGCTACACCTTC. This codes for CASSYSTGQDGVYGYTF. This chain links TRBV6-5 with TRBJ1-2; 8 nucleotides align to TRBD1. From germline, CDR1 is MNHEY and CDR2 SVGAGI. V was pared by 0 bases and J by 4 bases, with 10 bases of the junction left unmatched. The CDR3 totals 17 residues.

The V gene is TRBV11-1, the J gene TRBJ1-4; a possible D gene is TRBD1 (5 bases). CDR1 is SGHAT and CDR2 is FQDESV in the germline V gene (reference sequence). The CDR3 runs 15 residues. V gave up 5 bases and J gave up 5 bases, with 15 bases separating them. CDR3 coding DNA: TGTGCCAGCAGCAGAGTGGGACGGAGAAATGAAAAACTGTTTTTT. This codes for CASSRVGRRNEKLFF.

The CDR3: CASSQEPGYGNTEAFF. Written as DNA, the CDR3 is TGTGCCAGCAGCCAAGAGCCAGGGTACGGAAACACTGAAGCTTTCTTT. V is TRBV4-2 and J is TRBJ1-1, with D possibly being TRBD1 (5 bases). The V gene lost 0 bases and the J gene lost 2 bases, with 13 bases spanning the gap. The germline V gene has CDR1 LGHNA and CDR2 YNFKEQ. CDR3 length: 16 amino acids.

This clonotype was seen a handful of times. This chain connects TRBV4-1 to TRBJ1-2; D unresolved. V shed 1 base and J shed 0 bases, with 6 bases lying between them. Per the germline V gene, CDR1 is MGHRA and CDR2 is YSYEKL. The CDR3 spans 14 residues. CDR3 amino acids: CASSQAQTNYGYTF. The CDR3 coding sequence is TGCGCCAGCAGCCAAGCGCAGACTAACTATGGCTACACCTTC.

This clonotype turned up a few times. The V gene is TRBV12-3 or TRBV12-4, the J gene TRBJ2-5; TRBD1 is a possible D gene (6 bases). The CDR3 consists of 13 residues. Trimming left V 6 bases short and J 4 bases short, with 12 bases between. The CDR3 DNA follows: TGTGCCAGCAGCCACAGGGTTAGAGAGACCCAGTACTTC. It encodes CASSHRVRETQYF.

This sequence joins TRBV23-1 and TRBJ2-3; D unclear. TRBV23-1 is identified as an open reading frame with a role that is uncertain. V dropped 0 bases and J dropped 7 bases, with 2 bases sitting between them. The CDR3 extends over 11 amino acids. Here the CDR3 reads CASSQSHTQYF. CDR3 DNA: TGCGCCAGCAGTCAATCCCATACGCAGTATTTT.

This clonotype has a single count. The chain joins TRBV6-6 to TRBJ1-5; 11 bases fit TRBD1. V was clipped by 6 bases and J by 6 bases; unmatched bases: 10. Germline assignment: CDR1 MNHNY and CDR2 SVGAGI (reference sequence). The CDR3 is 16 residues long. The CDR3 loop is CASSYTRGQGVQPQHF. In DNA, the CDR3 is TGTGCCAGCAGCTACACTCGGGGACAGGGGGTTCAGCCCCAGCATTTT.

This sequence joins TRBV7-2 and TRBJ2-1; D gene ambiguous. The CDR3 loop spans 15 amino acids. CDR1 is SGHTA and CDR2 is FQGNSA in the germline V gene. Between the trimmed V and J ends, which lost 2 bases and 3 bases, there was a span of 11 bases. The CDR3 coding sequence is TGTGCCAGCAGCTTAATCCAGGTGGACTACAATGAGCAGTTCTTC. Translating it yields CASSLIQVDYNEQFF.